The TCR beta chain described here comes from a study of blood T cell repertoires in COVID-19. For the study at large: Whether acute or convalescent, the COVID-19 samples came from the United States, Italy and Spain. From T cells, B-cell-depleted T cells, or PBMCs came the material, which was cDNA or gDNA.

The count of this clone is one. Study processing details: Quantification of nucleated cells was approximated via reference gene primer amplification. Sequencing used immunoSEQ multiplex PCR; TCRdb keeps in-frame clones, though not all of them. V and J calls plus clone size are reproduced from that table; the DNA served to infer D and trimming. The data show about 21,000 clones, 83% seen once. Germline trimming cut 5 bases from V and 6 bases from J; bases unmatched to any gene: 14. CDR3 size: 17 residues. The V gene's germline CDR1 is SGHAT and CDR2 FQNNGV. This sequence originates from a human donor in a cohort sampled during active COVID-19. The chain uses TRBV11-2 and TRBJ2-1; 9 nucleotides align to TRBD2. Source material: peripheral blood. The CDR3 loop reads CASSTLAGRRRGNEQFF. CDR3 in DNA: TGTGCCAGCAGCACACTAGCGGGTCGAAGGCGGGGCAATGAGCAGTTCTTC.